The 28 T cell receptor beta chains listed next were all sequenced from one sample in a study of shared clonotypes between healthy human individuals. TCRdb keeps only in-frame clones here, not all; method: immunoSEQ multiplex PCR. Of about 1.4 million clones in the sample, roughly 96% were seen once. Sequencing was performed on naive CD4+ T cells sorted from blood. Subset defined: CD45RA+ positively selected. Receptors were obtained from a man aged 30 to 45 in good health.

J is TRBJ2-1 and V is TRBV5-1; D may be TRBD1 (5 bases). CDR1 SGHRS and CDR2 YFSETQ come from the germline V gene. This CDR3 has 16 amino acids. V was shortened by 5 bases and J by 0 bases, with 15 bases between the two germline ends. CDR3 DNA: TGCGCCAGCAGTAAAGGGGTCCCGGGCTCCTACAATGAGCAGTTCTTC. Translated, it gives CASSKGVPGSYNEQFF.

This clone was recorded once. The chain employs TRBV7-3 and TRBJ2-2, with D perhaps TRBD1 (6 bases). V dropped 3 bases and J dropped 7 bases, with 15 bases sitting between them. CDR1 is SGHTA, CDR2 FQGTGA, per germline. The CDR3 runs to 15 residues. CDR3: CASSFGAGEVGELFF. CDR3 DNA: TGTGCCAGCAGCTTTGGGGCAGGGGAAGTCGGGGAGCTGTTTTTT.

The genes are TRBV5-6 and TRBJ1-6; D remains unclear. CDR1 and CDR2 (germline): SGHDT, YYEEEE. Deletions cut 0 bases from V and 8 bases from J, with 12 bases between. The CDR3 has 15 residues. CDR3 sequence (DNA): TGTGCCAGCAGCTTGGGGGGTACTTTCGATTCACCCCTCCACTTT. Amino acids: CASSLGGTFDSPLHF.

J is TRBJ1-5 and V is TRBV6-4, with D tentatively TRBD1 (6 bases). The CDR3 is made up of 17 amino acids. Per the germline V gene, CDR1 is MRHNA and CDR2 is SNTAGT. Trimming took 8 bases from V and 6 from J, leaving 26 bases between them. CDR3 region: CASEDRDQGKICQPQHF. DNA of the CDR3: TGTGCCAGCGAGGACCGAGACCAGGGGAAAATCTGTCAGCCCCAGCATTTT.

CDR3 DNA: TGTGCCAGCAGCTGGGGACAGACCAATCAGCCCCAGCATTTT. Its translation is CASSWGQTNQPQHF. The rearrangement joins TRBV7-9 to TRBJ1-5; TRBD1 matches at 7 bases. Germline V CDR1 and CDR2: SEHNR, FQNEAQ (reference sequence). V trimming: 4 bases; J trimming: 3 bases; junction bases outside the gene matches: 3. The CDR3 length is 14 residues.

The chain combines TRBV11-2 with TRBJ2-1; weak D call: TRBD2 (6 bases). The CDR3 is made up of 16 amino acids. Per germline, CDR1 SGHAT and CDR2 FQNNGV. Trimming removed 5 bases at V and 8 bases at J, with 22 bases between. CDR3 residues: CASSQGDWGEVYEQFF. The CDR3 coding sequence is TGTGCCAGCAGCCAAGGCGACTGGGGGGAGGTCTATGAGCAGTTCTTC.

The chain is built from TRBV5-6 and TRBJ2-1, with D possibly TRBD1 on 8 matching bases. V was clipped by 5 bases and J by 2 bases, with 14 bases between them. From germline, CDR1 is SGHDT and CDR2 YYEEEE. The CDR3 sequence is 15 residues long. DNA for the CDR3: TGTGCCAGCAGAAGTACAGGGGGGGCCTACAATGAGCAGTTCTTC. It specifies CASRSTGGAYNEQFF. Together with reference TRBV5-6 and TRBJ2-1, the CDR3 gives the full variable domain: DAGVTQSPTHLIKTRGQQVTLRCSPKSGHDTVSWYQQALGQGPQFIFQYYEEEERQRGNFPDRFSGHQFPNYSSELNVNALLLGDSALYLCASRSTGGAYNEQFFGPGTRLTVL.

The chain joins TRBV19 to TRBJ2-1; 8 positions agree with TRBD2. This CDR3 is built from 15 residues. The junction had 4 bases not matched to a gene; V was cut back by 6 bases and J by 0 bases. Germline lookup yields CDR1 LNHDA and CDR2 SQIVND (reference sequence). The DNA of the CDR3 is TGTGCCAGTAGGGGAGCGGGAGCCTCCTACAATGAGCAGTTCTTC. Protein sequence: CASRGAGASYNEQFF.

The chain uses TRBV19 and TRBJ2-7; 7 nucleotides align to TRBD2. Germline V gene lookup returns CDR1 LNHDA and CDR2 SQIVND (reference sequence). This CDR3 has 16 amino acids. The trim removed 5 bases at V and 3 bases at J, leaving 13 bases unmatched. DNA for the CDR3: TGTGCCAGTAGTCGTGGCGGGAGTGTCCTAAACTACGAGCAGTACTTC. This codes for CASSRGGSVLNYEQYF.

The CDR3 nucleotides are TGTGCCACCAGCAGGCAGGGTGGACTAGCGGGAGGAGAGCAGTTCTTC. It specifies CATSRQGGLAGGEQFF. This chain connects TRBV15 to TRBJ2-1; 14 bases fit TRBD2. With V trimmed by 3 bases and J by 10 bases, 8 bases remained unmatched. The CDR3 runs 16 residues. Per germline, CDR1 LNHNV and CDR2 YYDKDF (reference sequence).

Points on this clone: Compared with germline, one end of the junction differs, possibly owing to a read error. The chain has TRBV10-2 and TRBJ2-7; D is perhaps TRBD1 or TRBD2 (5 bases each). Per germline, CDR1 WSHSY and CDR2 SAAADI. This CDR3 is built from 12 residues. The CDR3: CASTEGSYEQYF. The CDR3 nucleotides are TGCGCCAGCACTGAGGGGTCCTACGAGCAGTACTTC.

The chain couples TRBV20-1 to TRBJ2-3; D is undetermined. There are 10 residues in the CDR3. The V and J ends lost 3 bases and 7 bases respectively, with 5 bases between them. Germline V gene data show CDR1 as DFQATT and CDR2 as SNEGSKA (reference sequence). DNA for the CDR3: TGCAGTGCTAGCAGGAATACGCAGTATTTT. Translation: CSASRNTQYF.

The chain has TRBV12-5 and TRBJ2-1, with 10 bases that match TRBD2. Germline CDR1 reads LGHNT; CDR2 reads FRNRAP. Trimming cost V 0 bases and J 9 bases; bases outside gene matches: 11. The CDR3 covers 17 residues. CDR3 protein: CASGLVLGSGRVGEQFF. The CDR3 region has the DNA TGTGCTAGTGGTTTGGTACTTGGGAGCGGGAGGGTCGGTGAGCAGTTCTTC.

CDR3 residues: CASSYRVGNEQFF. Here the CDR3 DNA reads TGTGCCAGCAGCTACAGGGTTGGGAATGAGCAGTTCTTC. The chain links TRBV7-2 to TRBJ2-1, with a tentative D call TRBD1 (6 bases). Germline-derived CDR1 and CDR2 are SGHTA and FQGNSA. The CDR3 is 13 amino acids. Between the trimmed V and J ends, which lost 4 bases and 7 bases, there was a span of 11 bases.

The V gene is TRBV28, the J gene TRBJ1-1; TRBD1 might be the D (6 bases). The CDR3 has 15 amino acids. Trimming removed 4 bases at V and 4 bases at J, with 16 bases between. The germline gives CDR1 MDHEN, CDR2 SYDVKM. CDR3 protein: CASSSQGSAGTEAFF. CDR3 bases: TGTGCCAGCAGTTCCCAGGGGTCGGCGGGCACTGAAGCTTTCTTT.

The J gene is TRBJ2-7, the V gene TRBV10-3, with 9 bases aligning to TRBD1. Germline loops: CDR1 ENHRY, CDR2 SYGVKD. The CDR3 loop spans 15 amino acids. V dropped 6 bases and J dropped 0; count of bases not matched to a gene: 6. The CDR3 bases are TGTGCCATCAGGCTGACAGGGGGTTCCTCCTACGAGCAGTACTTC. Translating gives CAIRLTGGSSYEQYF.

V and J are TRBV19 and TRBJ1-5, with 8 bases lining up with TRBD1. Germline V gene data show CDR1 as LNHDA and CDR2 as SQIVND (reference sequence). The V and J ends lost 7 bases and 0 bases, in that order; junction bases with no gene match: 8. The CDR3 sequence is 16 residues long. CDR3 region: CASTVWTGNSNQPQHF. The CDR3 nucleotides are TGTGCCAGTACGGTCTGGACAGGGAATAGCAATCAGCCCCAGCATTTT.

The chain is built from TRBV10-3 and TRBJ1-1; D is unclear. The CDR3 length is 13 residues. In germline, CDR1 is ENHRY, CDR2 SYGVKD. V lost 4 bases and J 1 base, leaving 7 bases between the germline ends. CDR3 amino acids: CAISGVRNTEAFF. The CDR3 DNA reads as TGTGCCATCAGTGGGGTAAGGAACACTGAAGCTTTCTTT.

The chain carries TRBV7-9 and TRBJ2-7; 8 positions agree with TRBD1. V was pared by 7 bases and J by 7 bases, with 15 bases of the junction left unmatched. Germline V gene sequence: CDR1 SEHNR, CDR2 FQNEAQ (reference sequence). The CDR3 runs to 15 residues. The CDR3 loop is CASTPSGQGISEQYF. For the CDR3, the DNA is TGTGCCAGCACCCCGTCCGGACAGGGTATTAGTGAGCAGTACTTC. The full variable domain, completed using reference TRBV7-9 and TRBJ2-7, is DTGVSQNPRHKITKRGQNVTFRCDPISEHNRLYWYRQTLGQGPEFLTYFQNEAQLEKSRLLSDRFSAERPKGSFSTLEIQRTEQGDSAMYLCASTPSGQGISEQYFGPGTRLTVT.

J is TRBJ2-1 and V is TRBV29-1, with 8 bases that match TRBD2. Germline assignment: CDR1 SQVTM and CDR2 ANQGSEA. CDR3 length: 16 residues. The V and J ends lost 0 bases and 3 bases, in that order; junction bases with no gene match: 7. In DNA form, the CDR3 reads TGCAGCGTTGAAGAATGGGTGCGGGGGGACTACAATGAGCAGTTCTTC. This gives the protein CSVEEWVRGDYNEQFF.

The sample holds one count of this clone. The CDR3 reads CASRETSANTGELFF. In DNA form, the CDR3 reads TGTGCCAGCAGGGAGACTAGCGCGAACACCGGGGAGCTGTTTTTT. This chain links TRBV6-6 with TRBJ2-2, with 8 bases matching TRBD2. CDR3 length: 15 residues. The germline CDR1 and CDR2 sequences are MNHNY and SVGAGI (reference sequence). After removal of 6 bases from V and 0 bases from J, the junction contained 3 bases not matched to a gene.

The rearrangement links TRBV6-1 to TRBJ2-2, with 12 bases fitting TRBD2. This CDR3 comprises 17 residues. CDR1 and CDR2 (germline): MNHNS, SASEGT. V lost 0 bases to trimming and J lost 8 bases; unmatched junction nucleotides: 7. CDR3 coding DNA: TGTGCCAGCAGTGAAGCAAGACTAGCGGGGGTATCAGGGGAGCTGTTTTTT. Its translation: CASSEARLAGVSGELFF.

The chain has TRBV7-8 and TRBJ1-2; D possibly corresponds to TRBD1 (5 bases). V was shortened by 5 bases and J by 7 bases, with 20 bases between the two germline ends. CDR3 length: 15 residues. Germline assignment: CDR1 SGHVS and CDR2 FQNEAQ. CDR3 region: CASSPRDLGASGYTF. The CDR3 DNA is TGTGCCAGCAGCCCTAGGGATCTAGGGGCCTCTGGCTACACCTTC. The whole variable domain, remainder taken from reference TRBV7-8 and TRBJ1-2, is GAGVSQSPRYKVAKRGQDVALRCDPISGHVSLFWYQQALGQGPEFLTYFQNEAQLDKSGLPSDRFFAERPEGSVSTLKIQRTQQEDSAVYLCASSPRDLGASGYTFGSGTRLTVV.

The chain is built from TRBV15 and TRBJ2-7, with TRBD1 matching over 7 bases. This CDR3 has 16 residues. Germline V gene lookup returns CDR1 LNHNV and CDR2 YYDKDF (reference sequence). Trimming took 1 base from V and 2 from J; bases not matched to a gene: 8. DNA of the CDR3: TGTGCCACCAGCAGAGGACTGACGGGACAGACCTACGAGCAGTACTTC. It yields the protein CATSRGLTGQTYEQYF.

The chain uses TRBV29-1 and TRBJ2-7; possible D gene TRBD2, 5 bases. The V gene lost 4 bases and the J gene lost 5 bases, with 15 bases spanning the gap. Per germline, CDR1 SQVTM and CDR2 ANQGSEA. This CDR3 comprises 13 residues. The CDR3 region is CSVARRRHDEQYF. The CDR3 DNA reads as TGCAGCGTTGCACGGAGGAGGCACGACGAGCAGTACTTC.

The sample holds one count of this clone. The CDR3 nucleotides are TGTGCCAGCAGCGCCCGGGACAGGCTCTCCTACGAGCAGTACTTC. Protein sequence: CASSARDRLSYEQYF. The V gene is TRBV9, the J gene TRBJ2-7; 8 nucleotides line up with TRBD1. V lost 3 bases, J lost 0 bases, and 5 bases stayed unmatched. Looked up from germline, CDR1 is SGDLS and CDR2 is YYNGEE. The length of the CDR3 is 15 residues.

The rearrangement uses TRBV9 and TRBJ2-7; unclear D gene. The CDR3 sequence is 16 residues long. Germline lookup yields CDR1 SGDLS and CDR2 YYNGEE. Between the trimmed V and J ends, which lost 3 bases and 2 bases, there was a span of 18 bases. This chain's CDR3 is CASSASPSDRTYEQYF. CDR3 nucleotides: TGTGCCAGCAGCGCATCCCCCTCGGACCGAACCTACGAGCAGTACTTC.

The J gene is TRBJ1-3, the V gene TRBV9; D may be TRBD1 (5 bases). The CDR3 runs 17 residues. Germline CDR1 reads SGDLS; CDR2 reads YYNGEE. Trimming shortened V by 0 bases and J by 4 bases, and 17 bases separated the two germline ends. This CDR3 reads CASSVEGSGRIGNTIYF. The DNA of the CDR3 is TGTGCCAGCAGCGTAGAAGGCTCAGGGCGGATAGGAAACACCATATATTTT.